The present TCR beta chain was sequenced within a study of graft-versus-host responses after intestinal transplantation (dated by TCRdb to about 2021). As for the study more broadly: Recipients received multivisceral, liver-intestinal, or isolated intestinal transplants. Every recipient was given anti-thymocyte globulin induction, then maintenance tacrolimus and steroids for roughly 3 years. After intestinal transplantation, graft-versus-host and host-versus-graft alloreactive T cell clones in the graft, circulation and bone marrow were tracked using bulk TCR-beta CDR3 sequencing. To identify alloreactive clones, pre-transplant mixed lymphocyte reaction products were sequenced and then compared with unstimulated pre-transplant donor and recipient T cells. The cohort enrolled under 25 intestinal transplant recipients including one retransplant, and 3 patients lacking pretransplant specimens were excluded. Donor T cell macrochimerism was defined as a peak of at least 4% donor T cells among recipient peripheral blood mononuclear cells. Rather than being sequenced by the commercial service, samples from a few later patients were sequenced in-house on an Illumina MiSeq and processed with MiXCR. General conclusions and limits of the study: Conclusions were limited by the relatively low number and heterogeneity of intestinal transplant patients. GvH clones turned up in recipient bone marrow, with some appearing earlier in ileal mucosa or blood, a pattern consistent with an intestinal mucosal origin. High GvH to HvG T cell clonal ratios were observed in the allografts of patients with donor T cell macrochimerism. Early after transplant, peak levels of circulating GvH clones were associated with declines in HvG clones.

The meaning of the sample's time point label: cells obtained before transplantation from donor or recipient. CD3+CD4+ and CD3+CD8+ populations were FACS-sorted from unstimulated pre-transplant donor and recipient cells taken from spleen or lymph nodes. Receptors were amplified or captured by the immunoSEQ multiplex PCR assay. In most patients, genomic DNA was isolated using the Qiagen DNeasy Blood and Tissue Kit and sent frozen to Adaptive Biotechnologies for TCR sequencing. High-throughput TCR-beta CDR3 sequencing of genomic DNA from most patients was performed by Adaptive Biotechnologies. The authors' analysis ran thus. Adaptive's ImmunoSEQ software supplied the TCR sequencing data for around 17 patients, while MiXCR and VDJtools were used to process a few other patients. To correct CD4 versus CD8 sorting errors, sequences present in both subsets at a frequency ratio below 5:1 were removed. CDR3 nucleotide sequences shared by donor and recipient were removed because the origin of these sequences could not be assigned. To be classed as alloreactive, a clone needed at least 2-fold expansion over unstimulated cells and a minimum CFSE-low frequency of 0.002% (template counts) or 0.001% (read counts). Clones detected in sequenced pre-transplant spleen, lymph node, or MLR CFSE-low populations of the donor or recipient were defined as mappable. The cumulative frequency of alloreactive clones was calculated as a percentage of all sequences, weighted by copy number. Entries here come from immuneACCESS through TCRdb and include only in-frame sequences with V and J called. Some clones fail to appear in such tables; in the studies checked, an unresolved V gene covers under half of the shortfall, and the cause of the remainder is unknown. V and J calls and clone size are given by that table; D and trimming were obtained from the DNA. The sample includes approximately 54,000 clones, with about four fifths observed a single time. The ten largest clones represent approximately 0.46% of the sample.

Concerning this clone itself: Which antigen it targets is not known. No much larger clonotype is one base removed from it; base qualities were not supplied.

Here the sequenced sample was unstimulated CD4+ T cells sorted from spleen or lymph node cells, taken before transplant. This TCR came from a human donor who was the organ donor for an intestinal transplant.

The nucleotide sequence is given as TGTGCCAGCAGCTTAGAGGTCCGGCAGGGGGCTACCTACGAGCAGTACTTC. The translation is CASSLEVRQGATYEQYF. The chain couples TRBV7-9 to TRBJ2-5, and 8 junctional nucleotides match TRBD1. The J call may be faulty, since TRBJ2-7 better matches the DNA end. CDR1 and CDR2 were assigned from the germline V gene (reference sequence) as SEHNR and FQNEAQ. Spanning cysteine to phenylalanine, the CDR3 consists of 17 amino acids. The DNA shown is the 51-base CDR3, in frame from base 1.